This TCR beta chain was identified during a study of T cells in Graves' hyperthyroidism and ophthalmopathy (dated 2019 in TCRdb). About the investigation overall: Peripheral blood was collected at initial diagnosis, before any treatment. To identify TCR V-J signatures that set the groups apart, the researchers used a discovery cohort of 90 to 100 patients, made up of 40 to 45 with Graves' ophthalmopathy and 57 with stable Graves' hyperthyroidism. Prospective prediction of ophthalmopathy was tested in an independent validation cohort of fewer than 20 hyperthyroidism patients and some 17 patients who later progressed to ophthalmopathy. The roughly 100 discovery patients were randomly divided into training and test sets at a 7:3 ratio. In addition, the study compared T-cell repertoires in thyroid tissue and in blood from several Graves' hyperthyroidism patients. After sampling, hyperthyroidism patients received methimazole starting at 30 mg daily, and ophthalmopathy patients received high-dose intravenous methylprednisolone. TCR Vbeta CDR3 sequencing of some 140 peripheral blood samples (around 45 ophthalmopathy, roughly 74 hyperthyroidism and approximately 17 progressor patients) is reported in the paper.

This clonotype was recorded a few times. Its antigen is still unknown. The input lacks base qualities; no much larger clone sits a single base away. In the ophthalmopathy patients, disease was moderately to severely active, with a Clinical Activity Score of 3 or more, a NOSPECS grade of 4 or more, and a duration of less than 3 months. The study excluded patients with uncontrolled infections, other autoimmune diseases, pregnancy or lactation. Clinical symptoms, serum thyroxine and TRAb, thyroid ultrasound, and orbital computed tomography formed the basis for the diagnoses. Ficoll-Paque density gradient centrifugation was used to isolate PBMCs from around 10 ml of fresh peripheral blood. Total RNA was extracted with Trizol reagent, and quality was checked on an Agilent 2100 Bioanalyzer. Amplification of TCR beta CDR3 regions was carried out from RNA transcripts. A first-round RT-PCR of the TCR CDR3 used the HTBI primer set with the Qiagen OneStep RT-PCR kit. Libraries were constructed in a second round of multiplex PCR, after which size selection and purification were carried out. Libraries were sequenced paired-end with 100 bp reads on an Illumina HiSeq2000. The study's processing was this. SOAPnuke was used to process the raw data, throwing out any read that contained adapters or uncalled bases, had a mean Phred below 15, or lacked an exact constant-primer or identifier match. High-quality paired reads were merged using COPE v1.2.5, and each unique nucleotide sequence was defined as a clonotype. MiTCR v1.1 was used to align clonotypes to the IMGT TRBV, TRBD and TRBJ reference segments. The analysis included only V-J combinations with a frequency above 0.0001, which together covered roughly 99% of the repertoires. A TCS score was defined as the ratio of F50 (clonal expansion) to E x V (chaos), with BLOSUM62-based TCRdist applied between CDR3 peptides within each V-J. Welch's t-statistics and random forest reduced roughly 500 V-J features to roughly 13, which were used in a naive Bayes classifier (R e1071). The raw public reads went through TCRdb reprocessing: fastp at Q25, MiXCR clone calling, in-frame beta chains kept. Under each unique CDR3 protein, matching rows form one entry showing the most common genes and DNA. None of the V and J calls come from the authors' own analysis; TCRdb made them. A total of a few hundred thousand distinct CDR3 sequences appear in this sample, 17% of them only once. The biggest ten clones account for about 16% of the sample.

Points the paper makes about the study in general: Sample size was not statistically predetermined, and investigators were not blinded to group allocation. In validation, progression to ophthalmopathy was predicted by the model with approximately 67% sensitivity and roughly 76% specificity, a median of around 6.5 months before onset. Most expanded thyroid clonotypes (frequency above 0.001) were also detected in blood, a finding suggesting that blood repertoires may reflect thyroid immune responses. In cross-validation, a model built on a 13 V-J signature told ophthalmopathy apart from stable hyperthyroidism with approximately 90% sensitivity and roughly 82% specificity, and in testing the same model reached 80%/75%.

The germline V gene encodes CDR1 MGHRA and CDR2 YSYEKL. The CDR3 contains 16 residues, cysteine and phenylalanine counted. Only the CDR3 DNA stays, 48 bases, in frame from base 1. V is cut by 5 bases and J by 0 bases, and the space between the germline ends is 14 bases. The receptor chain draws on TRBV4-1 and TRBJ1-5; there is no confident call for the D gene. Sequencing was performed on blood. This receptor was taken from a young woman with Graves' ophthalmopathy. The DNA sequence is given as TGCGCCAGCAGCGCCCTCACAGATGTTAGCAATCAGCCCCAGCATTTT. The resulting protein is CASSALTDVSNQPQHF.